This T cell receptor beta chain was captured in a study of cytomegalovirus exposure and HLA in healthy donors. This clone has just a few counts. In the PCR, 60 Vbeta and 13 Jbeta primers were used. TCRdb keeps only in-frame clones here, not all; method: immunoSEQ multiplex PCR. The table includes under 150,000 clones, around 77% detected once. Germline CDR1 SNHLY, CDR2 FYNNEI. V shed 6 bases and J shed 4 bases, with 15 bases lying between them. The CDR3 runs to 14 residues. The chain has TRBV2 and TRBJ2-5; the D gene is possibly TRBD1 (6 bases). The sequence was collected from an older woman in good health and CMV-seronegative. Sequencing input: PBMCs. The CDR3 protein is CASRQGRGRETQYF. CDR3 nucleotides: TGTGCCAGCAGGCAGGGCAGGGGCCGAGAGACCCAGTACTTC. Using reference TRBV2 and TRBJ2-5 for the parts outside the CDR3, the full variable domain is EPEVTQTPSHQVTQMGQEVILRCVPISNHLYFYWYRQILGQKVEFLVSFYNNEISEKSEIFDDQFSVERPDGSNFTLKIRSTKLEDSAMYFCASRQGRGRETQYFGPGTRLLVL.